A selection of T cell receptor beta chains follows, all from one sample in a study of blood T cell repertoires in COVID-19. The method was immunoSEQ multiplex PCR; TCRdb's version includes in-frame clones alone and lacks a portion of them. The sample holds roughly 320,000 clones; around 84% are singletons and the top ten take 1% to 1.5%. Sequenced input: peripheral blood. The source of these receptors is a man between 65 and 79 years old with acute or convalescent COVID-19. The CDR3 runs from the conserved cysteine through the conserved F or W. The D gene is left open where the match is weak. Not all rows give a size; the values are once, few, many and, for expanded clones, a class.

D: TRBD1; J: TRBJ1-3; length: 16; size: .; V: TRBV4-3; DNA: TGCGCCAGCAGCCAAGACCCGACAGGGGCTGGAAACACCATATATTTT; CDR3: CASSQDPTGAGNTIYF
D: TRBD1; J: TRBJ1-1; length: 14; size: .; V: TRBV11-2; DNA: TGTGCCAGCAGCCTCGGACAGGGGACCACTGAAGCTTTCTTT; CDR3: CASSLGQGTTEAFF
D: .; J: TRBJ2-1; length: 15; size: .; V: TRBV20-1; DNA: TGCAGTGCTAGTAGACAGGCTAGTCGCTACAATGAGCAGTTCTTC; CDR3: CSASRQASRYNEQFF
D: .; J: TRBJ2-2; length: 15; size: .; V: TRBV6-6; DNA: TGTGCCAGCAGTACCCCCGGGGAGCGGCTCCGGGAGCTGTTTTTT; CDR3: CASSTPGERLRELFF
D: .; J: TRBJ2-7; length: 15; size: .; V: TRBV6-1; DNA: TGTGCCAGCAGTGAAGGCAGACTAGATACCTACGAGCAGTACTTC; CDR3: CASSEGRLDTYEQYF
D: .; J: TRBJ1-2; length: 13; size: .; V: TRBV5-1; DNA: TGCGCCAGCAGCTTAGAGACTAGTGGCGGCTACACCTTC; CDR3: CASSLETSGGYTF
D: .; J: TRBJ2-4; length: 15; size: .; V: TRBV28; DNA: TGTGCCAGCAGTTTAGGCAAACTAGCCAAAAGCATTCAGTACTTC; CDR3: CASSLGKLAKSIQYF
D: TRBD1; J: TRBJ1-2; length: 15; size: .; V: TRBV28; DNA: TGTGCCAGCAGTACTTCAAGGGGGCCTAACTATGGCTACACCTTC; CDR3: CASSTSRGPNYGYTF
D: .; J: TRBJ1-5; length: 13; size: .; V: TRBV7-9; DNA: TGTGCCAGCAGCTTAGGGGGGGATCAGCCCCAGCATTTT; CDR3: CASSLGGDQPQHF
D: .; J: TRBJ2-7; length: 14; size: .; V: TRBV7-2; DNA: TGTGCCAGCAGCTTACCCGCCAGGAGGTACGAGCAGTACTTC; CDR3: CASSLPARRYEQYF
D: .; J: TRBJ2-7; length: 12; size: .; V: TRBV7-9; DNA: TGTGCCAGCAGCTTAAGCGGCCCCGAGCAGTACTTC; CDR3: CASSLSGPEQYF
D: TRBD2; J: TRBJ2-1; length: 14; size: .; V: TRBV4-3; DNA: TGCGCCAGCAGCCGAAGGCTAGCGGGAAGTGAGCAGTTCTTC; CDR3: CASSRRLAGSEQFF
D: TRBD2; J: TRBJ2-1; length: 14; size: .; V: TRBV9; DNA: TGTGCCAGCAGCGTAAGGGACTACTACAATGAGCAGTTCTTC; CDR3: CASSVRDYYNEQFF
D: TRBD2; J: TRBJ2-1; length: 17; size: once; V: TRBV7-2; DNA: TGTGCCAGCAGCTTAAGGTTCGGGACTAGCGGGTACAATGAGCAGTTCTTC; CDR3: CASSLRFGTSGYNEQFF
D: TRBD1; J: TRBJ1-3; length: 14; size: .; V: TRBV3-1/TRBV3-2; DNA: TGTGCCAGCAGCCACCAGGGGGGCGGAAACACCATATATTTT; CDR3: CASSHQGGGNTIYF
D: TRBD2; J: TRBJ2-1; length: 17; size: .; V: TRBV18; DNA: TGTGCCAGCTCACCTTTCGCGATGGCGGGAGGCCCCAATGAGCAGTTCTTC; CDR3: CASSPFAMAGGPNEQFF
D: TRBD1; J: TRBJ2-2; length: 16; size: .; V: TRBV5-1; DNA: TGCGCCAGCAGCCAGGCAGGACAGGGGGCTTCCGGGGAGCTGTTTTTT; CDR3: CASSQAGQGASGELFF
D: TRBD2; J: TRBJ2-7; length: 14; size: .; V: TRBV7-2; DNA: TGTGCCAGCAGCTTAGCGGGAGGGCCCCACGAGCAGTACTTC; CDR3: CASSLAGGPHEQYF
D: TRBD1; J: TRBJ2-7; length: 15; size: .; V: TRBV6-5; DNA: TGTGCCAGCAGTTACTCGAGGACAGGGGAGACCGAGCAGTACTTC; CDR3: CASSYSRTGETEQYF
D: .; J: TRBJ1-1; length: 17; size: .; V: TRBV18; DNA: TGTGCCAGCTCAATATACACCTTGACAGGCATGAACACTGAAGCTTTCTTT; CDR3: CASSIYTLTGMNTEAFF
D: .; J: TRBJ2-2; length: 15; size: .; V: TRBV4-3; DNA: TGCGCCAGCAGCCAAGCGGGGGGCGCGGGCGGGGAGCTGTTTTTT; CDR3: CASSQAGGAGGELFF
D: .; J: TRBJ1-1; length: 17; size: .; V: TRBV5-1; DNA: TGCGCCAGCAGCTTGGTTGGGGGCCGAATCATGAACACTGAAGCTTTCTTT; CDR3: CASSLVGGRIMNTEAFF
D: .; J: TRBJ1-6; length: 16; size: .; V: TRBV27; DNA: TGTGCCAGCAGTCCCACCTCGGGGTTCTATAATTCACCCCTCCACTTT; CDR3: CASSPTSGFYNSPLHF
D: .; J: TRBJ1-2; length: 10; size: .; V: TRBV20-1; DNA: TGCAGTGCTAGGGAGGGTGGCTACACCTTC; CDR3: CSAREGGYTF
D: .; J: TRBJ2-2; length: 13; size: .; V: TRBV28; DNA: TGTGCCGGAGGACGGAGGAACACCGGGGAGCTGTTTTTT; CDR3: CAGGRRNTGELFF
D: TRBD1; J: TRBJ1-4; length: 13; size: .; V: TRBV6-6; DNA: TGTGCCAGCAGTTCCAGGGGGTATGAAAAACTGTTTTTT; CDR3: CASSSRGYEKLFF
D: TRBD2; J: TRBJ2-1; length: 16; size: .; V: TRBV6-1; DNA: TGTGCCAGCAGTGTTTCGGCTAGCGGGAAAATCAATGAGCAGTTCTTC; CDR3: CASSVSASGKINEQFF
D: .; J: TRBJ2-3; length: 15; size: .; V: TRBV2; DNA: TGTGCCAGCAGTACAGGGTCGGTCGGTACAGATACGCAGTATTTT; CDR3: CASSTGSVGTDTQYF
D: TRBD2; J: TRBJ2-7; length: 13; size: .; V: TRBV28; DNA: TGTGCCAGCAGTGGACTAGTTCCATCCGAGCAGTACTTC; CDR3: CASSGLVPSEQYF
D: .; J: TRBJ1-1; length: 16; size: .; V: TRBV6-1; DNA: TGTGCCAGCAGTGAAGCGCTTCAGTTAAACGGGGCTGAAGCTTTCTTT; CDR3: CASSEALQLNGAEAFF
D: TRBD1; J: TRBJ2-7; length: 18; size: .; V: TRBV4-1; DNA: TGCGCCAGCAGCCACGTTTCGGGACAGTCACTACCTACCTACGAGCAGTACTTC; CDR3: CASSHVSGQSLPTYEQYF
D: TRBD1; J: TRBJ1-5; length: 14; size: .; V: TRBV10-3; DNA: TGTGCCATCAGTAGGACAGGGGGCGATCAGCCCCAGCATTTT; CDR3: CAISRTGGDQPQHF
D: .; J: TRBJ1-6; length: 17; size: .; V: TRBV5-1; DNA: TGCGCCAGCAGCTGGGGTACAGGGAGCTCCTATAATTCACCCCTCCACTTT; CDR3: CASSWGTGSSYNSPLHF
D: .; J: TRBJ2-3; length: 15; size: once; V: TRBV27; DNA: TGTGCCAGCAGTTTATCACAAGGGCGGGGAGATACGCAGTATTTT; CDR3: CASSLSQGRGDTQYF
D: .; J: TRBJ2-5; length: 14; size: .; V: TRBV7-2; DNA: TGTGCCAGCACCCCTCGGGCGGGGGCCCCCCTTGCGGACTTC; CDR3: CASTPRAGAPLADF
D: TRBD2; J: TRBJ2-2; length: 16; size: .; V: TRBV3-1/TRBV3-2; DNA: TGTGCCAGCAGCCAAGTAGCGGGGGGTCACACCGGGGAGCTGTTTTTT; CDR3: CASSQVAGGHTGELFF
D: .; J: TRBJ2-7; length: 14; size: .; V: TRBV6-1; DNA: TGTGCCAGCAGTGAACAGGGGCCCGTATACGAGCAGTACTTC; CDR3: CASSEQGPVYEQYF
D: .; J: TRBJ1-2; length: 11; size: .; V: TRBV11-2; DNA: TGTGCCAGCAGCCCCGTTTATGGCTACACCTTC; CDR3: CASSPVYGYTF
D: .; J: TRBJ1-1; length: 11; size: .; V: TRBV29-1; DNA: TGCAGCGTCACTCGGGAGGGTGAAGCTTTCTTT; CDR3: CSVTREGEAFF
D: TRBD1; J: TRBJ1-2; length: 13; size: .; V: TRBV6-5; DNA: TGTGCCAGCGCCCGGACAGGTGACTATGGCTACACCTTC; CDR3: CASARTGDYGYTF
D: .; J: TRBJ1-3; length: 14; size: .; V: TRBV4-2; DNA: TGTGCCAGCAGCCAAGTTCTGAGAGGCGACACCATATATTTT; CDR3: CASSQVLRGDTIYF
D: TRBD1; J: TRBJ1-6; length: 15; size: .; V: TRBV7-2; DNA: TGTGCCAGCAGTTGGGGACAGGTCGGACGATCACCCCTCCACTTT; CDR3: CASSWGQVGRSPLHF
D: .; J: TRBJ1-1; length: 15; size: .; V: TRBV28; DNA: TGTGCCAGCAGAAAAGCCCAGGGTTGGGACACTGAAGCTTTCTTT; CDR3: CASRKAQGWDTEAFF
D: TRBD2; J: TRBJ2-1; length: 16; size: .; V: TRBV7-6; DNA: TGTGCCAGCAGCCCTAAATGGGAGGGGCTGGACAATGAGCAGTTCTTC; CDR3: CASSPKWEGLDNEQFF
D: .; J: TRBJ2-1; length: 13; size: .; V: TRBV6-5; DNA: TGTGCCAGCAGTTACTTGGGGGGCAATGAGCAGTTCTTC; CDR3: CASSYLGGNEQFF
D: TRBD1; J: TRBJ1-2; length: 15; size: .; V: TRBV18; DNA: TGTGCCAGCTCACCACTGACAGGGGAGGAGTCTGGCTACACCTTC; CDR3: CASSPLTGEESGYTF
D: .; J: TRBJ2-7; length: 19; size: .; V: TRBV21-1; DNA: TGTGCCAGCACCCACACCACAACAGGGTCCTGGGGTCCCGCGTACGAGCAGTACTTC; CDR3: CASTHTTTGSWGPAYEQYF